Listed below are T cell receptor beta chains from one sample, sequenced in a study of CD4 T cells in relation to SARS-CoV-2 and coronaviruses. The data were produced by immunoSEQ multiplex PCR, yet TCRdb's version contains in-frame clones alone and is incomplete. The data hold tens of thousands of clones, with around 72% observed a single time. Antigens of these TCRs are unknown. The sequenced sample consisted of CD4+ T cells from PBMCs, cultured in vitro. These receptors originate from a human donor in good health. The CDR3 runs from the conserved cysteine through the conserved F or W. Each record gives: J gene, D gene, clone size, V gene, CDR3 protein, CDR3 DNA. The D gene is left open where the match is weak. Clone size is stated in some rows and not others, as once, few, many or a class when expanded.

>TRBJ2-7|TRBD2|once|TRBV30
CAWSVSTSGYEQYF
TGTGCCTGGAGTGTCTCGACTAGCGGGTACGAGCAGTACTTC
>TRBJ1-4|NA|NA|TRBV4-2
CASSQDAAGVGEKLFF
TGTGCCAGCAGCCAAGATGCGGCAGGGGTAGGTGAAAAACTGTTTTTT
>TRBJ1-2|NA|NA|TRBV2
CASTPVGYGYTF
TGTGCCAGCACCCCCGTCGGTTATGGCTACACCTTC
>TRBJ2-5|TRBD1|NA|TRBV29-1
CSVVGDRALYF
TGCAGCGTTGTTGGGGACAGAGCACTGTACTTC
>TRBJ1-3|NA|NA|TRBV5-6
CASSRREAGNTIYF
TGTGCCAGCAGTAGGAGGGAGGCTGGAAACACCATATATTTT
>TRBJ1-3|NA|once|TRBV6-1
CASSERQPNSGNTIYF
TGTGCCAGCAGTGAAAGACAGCCGAACTCTGGAAACACCATATATTTT
>TRBJ1-1|NA|NA|TRBV27
CASSQGLSTEAFF
TGTGCCAGCAGTCAGGGACTATCCACTGAAGCTTTCTTT
>TRBJ1-4|TRBD1|NA|TRBV19
CASSISTPTGGNEKLFF
TGTGCCAGTAGTATAAGTACCCCGACAGGGGGAAATGAAAAACTGTTTTTT
>TRBJ1-4|NA|NA|TRBV6-5
CASTLGGNNEKLFF
TGTGCCAGCACACTGGGAGGGAATAATGAAAAACTGTTTTTT
>TRBJ1-1|TRBD1|once|TRBV3-1/TRBV3-2
CASSQVGQLEAFF
TGTGCCAGCAGCCAAGTGGGACAGCTTGAAGCTTTCTTT
>TRBJ2-1|NA|NA|TRBV20-1
CSASEEQFF
TGCAGTGCTAGCGAGGAGCAGTTCTTC
>TRBJ2-7|TRBD1|NA|TRBV6-5
CASSYRGRKTYEQYF
TGTGCCAGCAGTTACAGGGGGCGAAAAACCTACGAGCAGTACTTC
>TRBJ2-5|TRBD1|NA|TRBV6-6
CAGSTGGRETQYF
TGTGCCGGATCAACAGGGGGCCGCGAGACCCAGTACTTC
>TRBJ2-7|NA|NA|TRBV10-3
CAISESKGTYEQYF
TGTGCCATCAGTGAGTCAAAGGGGACCTACGAGCAGTACTTC
>TRBJ1-1|NA|NA|TRBV6-2/TRBV6-3
CASSYGVRAVNTEAFF
TGTGCCAGCAGTTACGGGGTCAGGGCTGTAAACACTGAAGCTTTCTTT
>TRBJ2-3|NA|NA|TRBV7-3
CASSATGLHVDTQYF
TGTGCCAGCAGCGCCACGGGACTCCACGTAGATACGCAGTATTTT
>TRBJ2-7|TRBD2|once|TRBV7-2
CASSLRQWGGYEQYF
TGTGCCAGCAGCCTACGACAGTGGGGGGGATACGAGCAGTACTTC
>TRBJ2-7|NA|NA|TRBV14
CASSISGGRYYEQYF
TGTGCCAGTAGCATCTCAGGGGGGAGATACTACGAGCAGTACTTC
>TRBJ1-2|NA|NA|TRBV19
CASSLLTGRDYGYTF
TGTGCCAGTAGTCTATTGACCGGGCGGGACTATGGCTACACCTTC
>TRBJ2-7|NA|NA|TRBV2
CASSETSYEQYF
TGTGCCAGCAGTGAAACCTCCTACGAGCAGTACTTC
>TRBJ2-7|NA|NA|TRBV6-5
CASGRGGYEQYF
TGTGCCAGCGGAAGAGGAGGCTACGAGCAGTACTTC
>TRBJ2-3|TRBD2|NA|TRBV6-5
CASGTSGRAPDTQYF
TGTGCCAGCGGAACTAGCGGGAGGGCCCCAGATACGCAGTATTTT
>TRBJ2-3|NA|NA|TRBV20-1
CSAREDGTQYF
TGCAGTGCTAGAGAGGATGGTACGCAGTATTTT
>TRBJ2-7|NA|NA|TRBV6-2/TRBV6-3
CASSFSPFGYEQYF
TGTGCCAGCAGTTTCTCCCCGTTTGGCTACGAGCAGTACTTC
>TRBJ2-6|NA|NA|TRBV6-5
CASSFISSGANVLTF
TGTGCCAGCAGTTTTATCAGCTCTGGGGCCAACGTCCTGACTTTC
>TRBJ1-6|TRBD1|NA|TRBV25-1
CASGGQVDNSPLHF
TGTGCCAGCGGGGGACAGGTGGATAATTCACCCCTCCACTTT
>TRBJ2-1|TRBD2|NA|TRBV4-2
CASSQDGGTSGFYNEQFF
TGTGCCAGCAGCCAAGACGGGGGGACTAGCGGGTTTTACAATGAGCAGTTCTTC
>TRBJ2-7|NA|NA|TRBV7-9
CASSPSLAGSEYEQYF
TGTGCCAGCAGCCCATCCCTCGCCGGATCCGAGTACGAGCAGTACTTC
>TRBJ2-7|NA|NA|TRBV5-1
CASSLEGHEQYF
TGCGCCAGCAGCTTGGAAGGTCACGAGCAGTACTTC
>TRBJ2-5|NA|NA|TRBV7-2
CASSVQETQYF
TGTGCCAGCAGCGTTCAAGAGACCCAGTACTTC
>TRBJ2-5|TRBD1|NA|TRBV5-1
CASSAGTGGYQETQYF
TGCGCCAGCAGCGCCGGGACAGGGGGTTACCAAGAGACCCAGTACTTC
>TRBJ2-7|NA|few|TRBV5-1
CASSLGGTSSYEQYF
TGCGCCAGCAGCTTGGGGGGCACAAGCTCCTACGAGCAGTACTTC
>TRBJ2-7|NA|NA|TRBV2
CASSAAVVSYEQYF
TGTGCCAGCAGTGCTGCCGTCGTCTCCTACGAGCAGTACTTC
>TRBJ1-6|NA|few|TRBV28
CASSPDGYNSPLHF
TGTGCCAGCAGTCCGGACGGATATAATTCACCCCTCCACTTT
>TRBJ2-7|TRBD2|NA|TRBV7-2
CASSLVSGLALYEQYF
TGTGCCAGCAGCTTAGTTTCGGGACTAGCGCTATACGAGCAGTACTTC
>TRBJ2-7|NA|once|TRBV13
CASSPTGYTYEQYF
TGTGCCAGCAGCCCCACTGGCTACACCTACGAGCAGTACTTC
>TRBJ2-7|NA|NA|TRBV28
CASSLARDEQYF
TGTGCCAGCAGTTTAGCTAGGGACGAGCAGTACTTC
>TRBJ1-6|NA|few|TRBV6-5
CASTPRGSNSPLHF
TGTGCCAGCACCCCCCGGGGTTCTAATTCACCCCTCCACTTT
>TRBJ1-2|NA|NA|TRBV3-1/TRBV3-2
CASSLGQGYTF
TGTGCCAGCAGCCTTGGACAGGGCTACACCTTC
>TRBJ2-7|NA|NA|TRBV5-4
CASSAGQTSYEQYF
TGTGCCAGCAGCGCGGGACAGACTTCCTACGAGCAGTACTTC
>TRBJ1-1|TRBD1|few|TRBV28
CASSSPMGQRGEAFF
TGTGCCAGCAGTTCTCCAATGGGACAGAGGGGGGAAGCTTTCTTT
>TRBJ1-6|NA|NA|TRBV5-4
CASSLGTIYNSPLHF
TGTGCCAGCAGCTTAGGGACTATCTATAATTCACCCCTCCACTTT
>TRBJ2-2|NA|NA|TRBV12-3/TRBV12-4
CASSLHPTGELFF
TGTGCCAGCAGCCTTCACCCCACCGGGGAGCTGTTTTTT
>TRBJ2-7|NA|NA|TRBV28
CASSLTRVGSEQYF
TGTGCCAGCAGTTTAACTCGGGTTGGGTCCGAGCAGTACTTC
>TRBJ2-7|TRBD2|NA|TRBV7-2
CASSTKSREGHEQYF
TGTGCCAGCAGCACAAAATCCAGGGAGGGCCACGAGCAGTACTTC
>TRBJ1-1|NA|few|TRBV25-1
CASSELLTVLSVTEAFF
TGTGCCAGCAGTGAACTCCTGACAGTATTAAGTGTCACTGAAGCTTTCTTT
>TRBJ1-6|NA|NA|TRBV27
CASSLNRIGNSPLHF
TGTGCCAGCAGTTTAAACAGGATTGGTAATTCACCCCTCCACTTT
>TRBJ2-5|NA|NA|TRBV5-5
CASSMAGGQETQYF
TGTGCCAGCAGCATGGCAGGGGGGCAAGAGACCCAGTACTTC
>TRBJ1-2|TRBD1|NA|TRBV9
CASTAGGTGYYGYTF
TGTGCCAGCACCGCGGGAGGGACAGGGTACTATGGCTACACCTTC
>TRBJ2-3|NA|NA|TRBV5-6
CASSLEGTQYF
TGTGCCAGCAGCTTGGAAGGTACGCAGTATTTT